This T cell receptor beta chain came from a study of cytomegalovirus exposure and HLA in healthy donors. The study, taken as a whole, reports: Association with HLA alleles at 0.05 false discovery rate was found for 16,951 TCR beta sequences in a later analysis.

As concerns this clone: As yet, its antigen is unknown. Within the sample, other DNA sequences also encode this same CDR3.

The PCR employed 60 Vbeta primers together with 13 Jbeta primers. Profiling relied on immunoSEQ multiplex PCR, and the TCRdb table lists in-frame clones only, not all of them. This table has around 170,000 clones, about four fifths appearing once. Germline V gene sequence: CDR1 LGHNA, CDR2 YNFKEQ. The CDR3 is made up of 15 amino acids. Trimming removed 2 bases at V and 5 bases at J, with 15 bases between. The sequence was collected from a woman between 45 and 60 years old in good health and CMV-seropositive. The sample comprised PBMCs. V and J are TRBV4-2 and TRBJ2-5; tentatively, D is TRBD2 (5 bases). CDR3 loop: CASSQFAGQDETQYF. The DNA for the CDR3 is TGTGCCAGCAGCCAATTTGCGGGCCAGGACGAGACCCAGTACTTC.